This T cell receptor (beta chain) was recorded in a study of blood T cell repertoires in COVID-19. Whole-study context: PBMCs, B-cell-depleted T cells, or T cells provided the cDNA or gDNA that made up the material.

Study processing details: Estimated nucleated cell counts came from reference gene primer amplification. Some clones are missing from TCRdb's copy, which holds only in-frame ones; the method was immunoSEQ multiplex PCR. V and J calls plus clone size are reproduced from that table; the DNA served to infer D and trimming. In the table there are fewer than 250,000 clones, around 90% of which are singletons. The CDR3 covers 17 residues. Germline CDR1 is SGHAT and CDR2 is FQNNGV. The trim removed 0 bases at V and 0 bases at J, leaving 8 bases unmatched. Cohorts were assigned according to the clinical history that participants reported. Participants in the exposed group had met a COVID-19 case in the 2 weeks before joining the study.

Sample: PBMCs or T cells enriched from blood (not recorded which). The origin of this receptor is a man aged 25-45 years who had been exposed to COVID-19. This rearrangement joins TRBV11-2 to TRBJ2-7, with 7 bases matching TRBD2. The CDR3 sequence: CASSLDLGGSFSYEQYF. The CDR3 region has the DNA TGTGCCAGCAGCTTAGATCTGGGCGGGAGTTTCTCCTACGAGCAGTACTTC.